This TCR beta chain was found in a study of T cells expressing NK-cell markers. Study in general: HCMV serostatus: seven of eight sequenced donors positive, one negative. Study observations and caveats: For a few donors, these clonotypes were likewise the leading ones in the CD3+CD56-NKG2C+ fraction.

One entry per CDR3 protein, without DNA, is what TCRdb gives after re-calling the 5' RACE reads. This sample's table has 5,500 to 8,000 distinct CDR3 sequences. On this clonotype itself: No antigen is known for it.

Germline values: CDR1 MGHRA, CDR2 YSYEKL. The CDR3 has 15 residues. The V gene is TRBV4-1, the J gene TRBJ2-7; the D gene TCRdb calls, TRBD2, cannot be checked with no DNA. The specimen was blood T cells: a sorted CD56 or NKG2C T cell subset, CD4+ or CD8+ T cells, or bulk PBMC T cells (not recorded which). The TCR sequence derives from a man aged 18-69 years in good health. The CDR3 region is CASSQERLGIYEQYF.